The sequence of this T cell receptor (beta chain) was determined in a study of shared clonotypes between healthy human individuals. The study's findings and limits: Owing to a small donor count, the genetic and exposure-history diversity represented was limited.

About this clone itself: Its cognate antigen is unknown.

Only in-frame clones appear in the TCRdb table, and some are missing; sequencing was by immunoSEQ multiplex PCR. Here the sample spans around 1 million clones, 60% to 85% being singletons. V lost 8 bases to trimming and J lost 0 bases, with 8 bases between them. CDR3 size: 12 residues. Germline V gene sequence: CDR1 WNHNN, CDR2 SYGVQD (reference sequence). The study drew its donors from healthy HIV-negative adults without recent acute infections or vaccinations. The clonotype originates from a man younger than 35 in good health. This chain joins TRBV10-1 and TRBJ2-7; no clear D gene. The sequencing sample was made of memory CD4+ T cells sorted from blood. As for subset: CD45RA-negative fraction. CDR3 sequence (DNA): TGCGCCAGCGACGGGTTCTCCTACGAGCAGTACTTC. Protein product: CASDGFSYEQYF.